Only one count was recorded for the clone carrying this T cell receptor (beta chain). Its antigen remains unknown. This sample is part of a study of shared clonotypes between healthy human individuals. General study points: A generally larger estimated richness was seen in naive subsets than in memory subsets. When naive CD4 clonotypes were compared across a few donors, roughly 4.9% were shared. Lower generation probabilities were found for non-shared clonotypes than for those shared by all four donors.

Terminally differentiated effector memory CD45RA+ cells were excluded by CCR7 positive selection of CD45RO-negative cells. TCRdb keeps only in-frame clones here, not all; method: immunoSEQ multiplex PCR. The table includes about 590,000 clones, over 95% detected once. Input material: naive CD8+ T cells sorted from blood. The TCR comes from a woman aged 25 to 45 in good health.

For the CDR3, the DNA is TGTGCCAGCAGTACCCTCGTGGGAGTTGGAGATACGCAGTATTTT. This codes for CASSTLVGVGDTQYF. The V call is TRBV27, the J call TRBJ2-3, with D tentatively TRBD2 (5 bases). CDR3 length: 15 residues. CDR1 and CDR2 (germline): MNHEY, SMNVEV (reference sequence). Trimming removed 5 bases at V and 5 bases at J, with 17 bases between.